This T cell receptor beta chain was sequenced during a study of blood T cell repertoires in COVID-19. Study as a whole: Whether acute or convalescent, the COVID-19 samples came from the United States, Italy and Spain. PBMCs, B-cell-depleted T cells, or T cells provided the cDNA or gDNA that made up the material.

Trimming took off 3 bases at V and 4 bases at J, with 15 bases between the two ends. The CDR3 loop spans 15 amino acids. Germline-derived CDR1 and CDR2 are MDHEN and SYDVKM. How the authors handled the data: Cell counts per sample came from amplifying reference gene primers. The table came from immunoSEQ multiplex PCR; TCRdb's copy has only in-frame clones and leaves some out. V and J calls and clone size are given by that table; D and trimming were obtained from the DNA. This table has tens of thousands of clones, around 77% appearing once. The rearrangement uses TRBV28 and TRBJ1-1; D not resolved. The sequenced sample consisted of peripheral blood. The TCR comes from a human donor in a cohort sampled during active COVID-19. CDR3 in DNA: TGTGCCAGCAGTTTTGTCCCAGAATCAGGCACTGAAGCTTTCTTT. Translation gives CASSFVPESGTEAFF.